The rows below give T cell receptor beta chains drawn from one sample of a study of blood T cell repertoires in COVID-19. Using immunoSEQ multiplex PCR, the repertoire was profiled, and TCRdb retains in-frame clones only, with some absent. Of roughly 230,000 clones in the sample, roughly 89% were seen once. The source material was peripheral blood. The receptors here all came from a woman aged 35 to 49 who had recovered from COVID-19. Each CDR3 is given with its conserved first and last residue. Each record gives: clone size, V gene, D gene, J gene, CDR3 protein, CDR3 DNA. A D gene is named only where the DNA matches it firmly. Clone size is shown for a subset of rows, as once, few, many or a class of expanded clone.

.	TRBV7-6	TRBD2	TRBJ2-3	CASSFFEREGFGTRTDTQYF	TGTGCCAGCAGCTTTTTTGAGCGGGAGGGGTTCGGAACTCGCACAGATACGCAGTATTTT
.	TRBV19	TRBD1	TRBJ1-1	CATIRDREGNTEAFF	TGTGCCACCATTAGGGACAGGGAAGGGAACACTGAAGCTTTCTTT
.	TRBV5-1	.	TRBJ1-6	CASSRESGNSPLHF	TGCGCCAGCAGCAGAGAAAGCGGTAATTCACCCCTCCACTTT
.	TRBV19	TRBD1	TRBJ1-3	CASSIRTGTGNTIYF	TGTGCCAGTAGTATAAGGACAGGGACTGGAAACACCATATATTTT
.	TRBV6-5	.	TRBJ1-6	CASSYRGNNSPLHF	TGTGCCAGCAGTTACAGGGGGAATAATTCACCCCTCCACTTT
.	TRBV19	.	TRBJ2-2	CASSMSRGTGELFF	TGTGCCAGTAGTATGTCCAGGGGCACCGGGGAGCTGTTTTTT
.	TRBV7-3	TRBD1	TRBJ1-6	CASSRDRGNSPLHF	TGTGCCAGCAGCCGGGACAGGGGGAATTCACCCCTCCACTTT
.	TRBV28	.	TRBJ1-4	CASSSLQSTNEKLFF	TGTGCCAGCAGTTCCCTTCAGTCAACTAATGAAAAACTGTTTTTT
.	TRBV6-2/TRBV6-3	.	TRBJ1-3	CASSLARSRLGNTIYF	TGTGCCAGCAGTTTAGCAAGATCCCGTTTGGGAAACACCATATATTTT
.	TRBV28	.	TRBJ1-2	CASVTGTNYGYTF	TGTGCCAGCGTAACTGGGACAAACTATGGCTACACCTTC
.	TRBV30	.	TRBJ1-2	CAWSQRRGGYGYTF	TGTGCCTGGAGCCAAAGGAGGGGGGGCTATGGCTACACCTTC
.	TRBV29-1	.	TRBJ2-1	CSVLGGKSYNEQFF	TGCAGCGTCCTAGGCGGCAAGTCCTACAATGAGCAGTTCTTC
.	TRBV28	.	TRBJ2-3	CATIAGGTDTQYF	TGTGCCACCATAGCAGGGGGCACAGATACGCAGTATTTT
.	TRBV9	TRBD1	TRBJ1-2	CASSVYTGAPYGYTF	TGTGCCAGCAGCGTATACACAGGGGCTCCCTATGGCTACACCTTC
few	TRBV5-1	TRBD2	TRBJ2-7	CASRLAGSYEQYF	TGCGCCAGCAGGCTAGCGGGGTCCTACGAGCAGTACTTC
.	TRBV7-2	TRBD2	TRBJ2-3	CASSLNSGSGNTDTQYF	TGTGCCAGCAGCTTAAACTCGGGTAGCGGGAACACAGATACGCAGTATTTT
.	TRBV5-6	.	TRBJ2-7	CASSLPGAYEQYF	TGTGCCAGCAGCTTGCCAGGGGCCTACGAGCAGTACTTC
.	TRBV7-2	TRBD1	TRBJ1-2	CASSRQSTGVGYTF	TGTGCCAGCAGCCGCCAATCAACAGGGGTCGGCTACACCTTC
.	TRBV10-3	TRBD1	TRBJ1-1	CAISEARRTGGGEAFF	TGTGCCATCAGTGAAGCTCGCCGTACAGGGGGCGGTGAAGCTTTCTTT
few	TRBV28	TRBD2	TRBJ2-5	CASSSGKGGEAQYF	TGTGCCAGCAGTTCGGGAAAGGGAGGGGAGGCCCAGTACTTC
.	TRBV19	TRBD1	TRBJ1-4	CASSPTRDSNEKLFF	TGTGCCAGTAGTCCAACCCGGGACAGTAATGAAAAACTGTTTTTT
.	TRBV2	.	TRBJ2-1	CASSEYRDYNEQFF	TGTGCCAGCAGTGAGTACAGGGACTACAATGAGCAGTTCTTC
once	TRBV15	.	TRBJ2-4	CATSRDRLLAKNIQYF	TGTGCCACCAGCAGAGATCGACTTCTAGCCAAAAACATTCAGTACTTC
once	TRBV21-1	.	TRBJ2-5	CASTWTGSHQETQYF	TGTGCCAGCACCTGGACTGGTTCCCATCAAGAGACCCAGTACTTC
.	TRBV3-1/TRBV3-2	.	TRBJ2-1	CASSQGPRIRTKVNEQFF	TGTGCCAGCAGCCAAGGCCCGAGGATTCGGACTAAAGTCAATGAGCAGTTCTTC
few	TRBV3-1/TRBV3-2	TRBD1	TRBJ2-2	CASSQGTGVAAGELFF	TGTGCCAGCAGCCAAGGGACAGGGGTGGCTGCCGGGGAGCTGTTTTTT
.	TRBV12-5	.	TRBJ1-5	CASRLEGSNQPQHF	TGTGCTAGTAGACTAGAGGGGAGCAATCAGCCCCAGCATTTT
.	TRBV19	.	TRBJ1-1	CASKRWFKRQAINTEAFF	TGTGCCAGTAAACGGTGGTTTAAACGACAGGCAATTAACACTGAAGCTTTCTTT
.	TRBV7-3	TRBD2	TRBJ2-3	CASSRAGGLTDTQYF	TGTGCCAGCAGCAGAGCGGGGGGGTTGACAGATACGCAGTATTTT
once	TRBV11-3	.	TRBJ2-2	CASSFTGQSNTGELFF	TGTGCCAGCAGCTTCACAGGACAGTCGAACACCGGGGAGCTGTTTTTT
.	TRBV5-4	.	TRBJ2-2	CASSLMQGGTGELFF	TGTGCCAGCAGCTTAATGCAGGGGGGAACCGGGGAGCTGTTTTTT
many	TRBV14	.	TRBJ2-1	CASSQGLGRYGEQFF	TGTGCCAGCAGCCAAGGCCTGGGGAGGTATGGTGAGCAGTTCTTC
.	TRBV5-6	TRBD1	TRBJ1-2	CASSLEGQGASWYGYTF	TGTGCCAGCAGCTTGGAGGGACAGGGGGCCTCATGGTATGGCTACACCTTC
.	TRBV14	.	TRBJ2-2	CASSQERIPTGELFF	TGTGCCAGCAGCCAAGAGAGGATCCCCACCGGGGAGCTGTTTTTT
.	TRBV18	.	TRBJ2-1	CASSPLPGTANEQFF	TGTGCCAGCTCACCACTCCCAGGGACTGCAAATGAGCAGTTCTTC
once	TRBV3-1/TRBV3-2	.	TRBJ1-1	CASSQGGEYTEAFF	TGTGCCAGCAGCCAAGGGGGGGAATACACTGAAGCTTTCTTT
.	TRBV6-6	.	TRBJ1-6	CASSGLGGENSPLHF	TGTGCCAGCAGTGGTCTGGGGGGTGAAAATTCACCCCTCCACTTT
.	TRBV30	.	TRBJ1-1	CAWRPGVLAFF	TGTGCCTGGAGACCAGGGGTGCTGGCTTTCTTT